The TCR beta chain under discussion was sequenced for a study of cytomegalovirus exposure and HLA in healthy donors. Regarding this clone: Its antigen is still unknown.

Germline-derived CDR1 and CDR2 are MNHEY and SMNVEV (reference sequence). The CDR3 covers 13 residues. V shed 2 bases and J shed 12 bases, with 14 bases lying between them. Study-wide points: Analysis performed later showed TCR beta chains linked to HLA being more clonally expanded than equally common others. Within an earlier analysis, most TCR beta V segments proved productive either about 90% or about 30% of the time.

Use of 60 Vbeta and 13 Jbeta primers characterized the PCR. TCRdb's table, derived via immunoSEQ multiplex PCR, lists solely in-frame clones and lacks some. The sample has under 200,000 clones; around 75% are singletons. The origin of this receptor is a woman aged 45-65 years in good health and CMV-seropositive. The sequencing input was PBMCs. J is TRBJ2-1 and V is TRBV27; D gene ambiguous. CDR3 nucleotide sequence: TGTGCCAGCAGTTTAACTCGGCGATCTAGGCAGTTCTTC. It encodes CASSLTRRSRQFF.